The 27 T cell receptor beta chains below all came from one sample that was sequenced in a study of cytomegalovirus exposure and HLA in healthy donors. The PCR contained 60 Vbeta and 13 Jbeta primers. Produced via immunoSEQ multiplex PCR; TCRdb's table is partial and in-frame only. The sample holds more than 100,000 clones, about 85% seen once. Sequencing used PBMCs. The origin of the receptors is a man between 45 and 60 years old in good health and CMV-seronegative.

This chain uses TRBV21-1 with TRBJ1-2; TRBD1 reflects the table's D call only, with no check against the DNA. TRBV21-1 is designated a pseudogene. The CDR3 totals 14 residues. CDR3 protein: CASSNRDRVRGYTF. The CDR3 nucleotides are TGTGCCAGCAGCAACCGGGACAGGGTCCGTGGCTACACCTTC.

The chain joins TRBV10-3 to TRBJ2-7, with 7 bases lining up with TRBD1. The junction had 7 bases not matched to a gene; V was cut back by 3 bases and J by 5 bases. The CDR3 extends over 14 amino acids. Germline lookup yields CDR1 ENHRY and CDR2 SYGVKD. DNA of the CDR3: TGTGCCATCAGTGAATTGCAACAGGGGAACGAGCAGTACTTC. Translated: CAISELQQGNEQYF.

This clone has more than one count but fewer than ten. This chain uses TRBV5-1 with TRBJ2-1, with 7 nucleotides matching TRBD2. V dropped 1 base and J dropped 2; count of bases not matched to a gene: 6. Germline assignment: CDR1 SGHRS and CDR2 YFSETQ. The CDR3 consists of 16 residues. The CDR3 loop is CASSLRPGLTYNEQFF. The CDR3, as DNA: TGCGCCAGCAGCTTGCGACCGGGACTAACCTACAATGAGCAGTTCTTC. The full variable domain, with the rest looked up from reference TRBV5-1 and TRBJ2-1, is KAGVTQTPRYLIKTRGQQVTLSCSPISGHRSVSWYQQTPGQGLQFLFEYFSETQRNKGNFPGRFSGRQFSNSRSEMNVSTLELGDSALYLCASSLRPGLTYNEQFFGPGTRLTVL.

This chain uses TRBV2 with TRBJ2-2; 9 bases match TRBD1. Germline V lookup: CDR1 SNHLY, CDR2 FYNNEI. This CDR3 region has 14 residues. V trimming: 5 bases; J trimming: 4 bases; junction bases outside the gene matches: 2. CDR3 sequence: CASSPDRGTGELFF. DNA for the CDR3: TGTGCCAGCAGTCCGGACAGGGGCACCGGGGAGCTGTTTTTT.

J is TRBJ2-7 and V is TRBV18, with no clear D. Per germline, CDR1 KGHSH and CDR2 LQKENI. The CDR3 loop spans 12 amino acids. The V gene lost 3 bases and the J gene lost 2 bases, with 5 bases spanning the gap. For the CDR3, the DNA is TGTGCCAGCTCACCCCAGACCTACGAGCAGTACTTC. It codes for CASSPQTYEQYF.

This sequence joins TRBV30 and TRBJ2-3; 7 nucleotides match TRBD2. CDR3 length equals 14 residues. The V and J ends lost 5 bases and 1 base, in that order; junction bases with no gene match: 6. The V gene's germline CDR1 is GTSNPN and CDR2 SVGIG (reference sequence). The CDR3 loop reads CAWLRTSGTDTQYF. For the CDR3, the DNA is TGTGCCTGGTTACGAACTAGCGGCACAGATACGCAGTATTTT.

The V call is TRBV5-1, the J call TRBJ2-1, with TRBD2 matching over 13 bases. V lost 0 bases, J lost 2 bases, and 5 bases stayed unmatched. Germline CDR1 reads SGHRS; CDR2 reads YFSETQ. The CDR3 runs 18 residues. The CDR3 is CASSLATSGRPAYNEQFF. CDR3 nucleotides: TGCGCCAGCAGCTTGGCGACTAGCGGGAGGCCAGCCTACAATGAGCAGTTCTTC.

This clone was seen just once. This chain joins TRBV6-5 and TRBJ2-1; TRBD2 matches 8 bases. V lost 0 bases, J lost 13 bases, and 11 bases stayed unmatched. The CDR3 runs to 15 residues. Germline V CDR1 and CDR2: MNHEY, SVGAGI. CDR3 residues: CASSYSTASGRPQFF. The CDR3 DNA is TGTGCCAGCAGTTACTCGACGGCTAGCGGGCGCCCCCAGTTCTTC.

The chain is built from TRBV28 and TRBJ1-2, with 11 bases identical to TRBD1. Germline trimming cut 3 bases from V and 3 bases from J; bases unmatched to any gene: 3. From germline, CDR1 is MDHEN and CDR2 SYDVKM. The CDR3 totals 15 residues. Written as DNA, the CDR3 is TGTGCCAGCAGTTTGGAGGACAGGGGGCACTATGGCTACACCTTC. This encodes CASSLEDRGHYGYTF.

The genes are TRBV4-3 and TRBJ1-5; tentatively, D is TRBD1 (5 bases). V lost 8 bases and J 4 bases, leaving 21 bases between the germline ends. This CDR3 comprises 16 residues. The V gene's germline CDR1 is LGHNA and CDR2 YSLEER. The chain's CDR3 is CASGVGRRGINQPQHF. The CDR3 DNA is TGCGCCAGCGGGGTAGGTCGTAGGGGAATAAATCAGCCCCAGCATTTT.

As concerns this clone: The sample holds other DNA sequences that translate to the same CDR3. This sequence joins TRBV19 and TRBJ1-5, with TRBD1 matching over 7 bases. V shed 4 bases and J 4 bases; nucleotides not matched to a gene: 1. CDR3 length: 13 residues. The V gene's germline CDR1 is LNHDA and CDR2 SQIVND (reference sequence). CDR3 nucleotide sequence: TGTGCCAGTAGTAGGGACAGAAATCAGCCCCAGCATTTT. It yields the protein CASSRDRNQPQHF.

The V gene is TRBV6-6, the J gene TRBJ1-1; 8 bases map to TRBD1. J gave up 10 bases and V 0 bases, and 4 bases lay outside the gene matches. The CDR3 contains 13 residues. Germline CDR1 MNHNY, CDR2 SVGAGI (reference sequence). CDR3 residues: CASSYSTGGGAFF. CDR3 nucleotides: TGTGCCAGCAGTTACTCTACAGGGGGGGGAGCTTTCTTT.

The DNA for the CDR3 is TGCGCCAGCAGTGGGAGGGCCCGGGAGACCCAGTACTTC. Its translation: CASSGRARETQYF. V is TRBV10-1 and J is TRBJ2-5, with D perhaps TRBD2 (6 bases). Germline V gene lookup returns CDR1 WNHNN and CDR2 SYGVQD (reference sequence). The CDR3 is made up of 13 amino acids. V was clipped by 4 bases and J by 5 bases, with 11 bases between them.

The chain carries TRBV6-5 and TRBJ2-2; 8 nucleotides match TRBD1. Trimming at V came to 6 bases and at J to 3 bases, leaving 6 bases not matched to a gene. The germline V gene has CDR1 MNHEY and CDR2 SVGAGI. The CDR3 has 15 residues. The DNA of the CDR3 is TGTGCCAGCAGGATGACAGGGGCTCACACCGGGGAGCTGTTTTTT. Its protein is CASRMTGAHTGELFF.

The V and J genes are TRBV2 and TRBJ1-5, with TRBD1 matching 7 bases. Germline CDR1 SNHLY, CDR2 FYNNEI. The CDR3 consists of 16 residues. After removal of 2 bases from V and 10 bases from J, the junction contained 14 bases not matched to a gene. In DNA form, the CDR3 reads TGTGCCAGCAGTGAATTTGGATCCAGGGGGTCGCGCCCCCAGCATTTT. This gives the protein CASSEFGSRGSRPQHF. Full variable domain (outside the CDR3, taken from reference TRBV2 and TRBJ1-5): EPEVTQTPSHQVTQMGQEVILRCVPISNHLYFYWYRQILGQKVEFLVSFYNNEISEKSEIFDDQFSVERPDGSNFTLKIRSTKLEDSAMYFCASSEFGSRGSRPQHFGDGTRLSIL.

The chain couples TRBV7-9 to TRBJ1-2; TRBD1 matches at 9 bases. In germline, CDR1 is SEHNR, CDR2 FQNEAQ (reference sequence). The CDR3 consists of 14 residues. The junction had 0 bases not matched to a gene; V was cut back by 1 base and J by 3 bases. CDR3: CASSLGQGDYGYTF. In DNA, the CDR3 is TGTGCCAGCAGCTTAGGACAGGGGGACTATGGCTACACCTTC.

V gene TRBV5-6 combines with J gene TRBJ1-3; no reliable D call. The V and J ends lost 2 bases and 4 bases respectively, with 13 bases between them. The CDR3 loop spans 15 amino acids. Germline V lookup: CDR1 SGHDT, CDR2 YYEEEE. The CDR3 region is CASSFLSELGNTIYF. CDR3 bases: TGTGCCAGCAGCTTCCTCTCCGAACTGGGAAACACCATATATTTT.

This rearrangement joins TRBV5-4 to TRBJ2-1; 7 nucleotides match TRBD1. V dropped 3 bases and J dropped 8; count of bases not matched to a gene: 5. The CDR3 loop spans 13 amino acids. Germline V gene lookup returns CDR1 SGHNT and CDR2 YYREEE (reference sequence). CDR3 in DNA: TGTGCCAGCAGCTCGAACACAGGGGATGAGCAGTTCTTC. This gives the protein CASSSNTGDEQFF.

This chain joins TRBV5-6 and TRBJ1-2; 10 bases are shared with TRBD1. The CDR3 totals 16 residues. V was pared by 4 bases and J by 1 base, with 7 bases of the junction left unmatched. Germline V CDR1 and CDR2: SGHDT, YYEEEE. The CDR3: CASSPRDRGHNYGYTF. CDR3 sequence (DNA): TGTGCCAGCAGCCCAAGGGACAGGGGACATAACTATGGCTACACCTTC.

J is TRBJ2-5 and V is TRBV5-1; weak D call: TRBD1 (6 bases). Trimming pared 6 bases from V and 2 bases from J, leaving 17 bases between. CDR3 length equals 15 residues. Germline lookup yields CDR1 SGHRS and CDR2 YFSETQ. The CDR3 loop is CASIESGAEQETQYF. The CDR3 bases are TGCGCCAGCATTGAATCAGGGGCGGAACAAGAGACCCAGTACTTC.

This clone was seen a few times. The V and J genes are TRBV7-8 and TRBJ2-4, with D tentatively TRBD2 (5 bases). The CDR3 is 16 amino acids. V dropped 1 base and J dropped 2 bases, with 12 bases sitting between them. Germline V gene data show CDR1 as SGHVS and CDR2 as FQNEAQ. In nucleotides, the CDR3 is TGTGCCAGCAGCTTAGTGGTTAGAGGGACCAAAAACATTCAGTACTTC. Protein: CASSLVVRGTKNIQYF.

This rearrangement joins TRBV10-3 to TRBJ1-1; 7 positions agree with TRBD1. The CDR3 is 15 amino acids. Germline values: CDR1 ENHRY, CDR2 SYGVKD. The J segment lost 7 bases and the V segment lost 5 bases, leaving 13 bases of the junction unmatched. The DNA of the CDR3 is TGTGCCATCAGTCCTTCCGGACGCCGACAGGGTGAAGCTTTCTTT. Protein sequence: CAISPSGRRQGEAFF.

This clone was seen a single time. For the CDR3, the DNA is TGTGCCTGGGGCGCGGGGGGAACTAATGAAAAACTGTTTTTT. Translated, it gives CAWGAGGTNEKLFF. This chain joins TRBV30 and TRBJ1-4; the D gene is possibly TRBD1 (5 bases). Trimming cost V 5 bases and J 1 base, with 11 bases left between them. This CDR3 contains 14 residues. Per the germline V gene, CDR1 is GTSNPN and CDR2 is SVGIG (reference sequence). Supplemented by reference TRBV30 and TRBJ1-4, the full variable domain reads SQTIHQWPATLVQPVGSPLSLECTVEGTSNPNLYWYRQAAGRGLQLLFYSVGIGQISSEVPQNLSASRPQDRQFILSSKKLLLSDSGFYLCAWGAGGTNEKLFFGSGTQLSVL.

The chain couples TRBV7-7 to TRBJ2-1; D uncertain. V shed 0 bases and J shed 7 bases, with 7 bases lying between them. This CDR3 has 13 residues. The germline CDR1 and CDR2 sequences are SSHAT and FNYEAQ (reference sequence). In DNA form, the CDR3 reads TGTGCCAGCAGCTTAGCATTGGCTAATGAGCAGTTCTTC. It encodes CASSLALANEQFF.

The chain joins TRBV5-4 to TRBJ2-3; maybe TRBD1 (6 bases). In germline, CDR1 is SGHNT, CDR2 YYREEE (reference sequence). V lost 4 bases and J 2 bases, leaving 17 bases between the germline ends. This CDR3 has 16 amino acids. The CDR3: CASSTGTGTSTDTQYF. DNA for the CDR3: TGTGCCAGCAGCACGGGTACGGGGACATCCACAGATACGCAGTATTTT.

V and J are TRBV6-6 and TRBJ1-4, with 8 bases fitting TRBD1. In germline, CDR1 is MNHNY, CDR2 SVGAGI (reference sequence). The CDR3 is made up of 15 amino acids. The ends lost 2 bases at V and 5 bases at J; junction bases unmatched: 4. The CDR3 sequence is CASSYGDRQNEKLFF. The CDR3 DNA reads TGTGCCAGCAGTTACGGGGACAGGCAGAATGAAAAACTGTTTTTT.

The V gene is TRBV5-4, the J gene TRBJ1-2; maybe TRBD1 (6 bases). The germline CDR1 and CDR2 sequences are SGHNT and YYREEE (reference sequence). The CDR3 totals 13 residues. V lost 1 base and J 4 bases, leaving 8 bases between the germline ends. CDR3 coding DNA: TGTGCCAGCAGCTTGCAGGGGTCCTATGGCTACACCTTC. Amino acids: CASSLQGSYGYTF.